Listed below are T cell receptor beta chains from one sample, sequenced in a study of T cell changes during pregnancy in multiple sclerosis. Assay: immunoSEQ multiplex PCR; the TCRdb copy retains only in-frame clones and omits some. Seen here are about 46,000 clones, 75% to 95% observed once, and the top ten hold approximately 9%. The material sequenced was CD8+ T cells from peripheral blood mononuclear cells, taken after pregnancy. These receptors originate from a female donor with multiple sclerosis, enrolled in a pregnancy study. CDR3s include the opening cysteine and the closing phenylalanine or tryptophan. The D gene is left open where the match is weak. The size of a clone is reported for some rows only, either as once, few or many, or as a class for expanded clones.

abundance,d_gene,v_gene,j_gene,CDR3nt,CDR3aa
NA,NA,TRBV7-9,TRBJ1-2,TGTGCCAGCAGCTTCGAGTCCGGTGTACTCCCAAAACACTATGGCTACACCTTC,CASSFESGVLPKHYGYTF
NA,NA,TRBV6-6,TRBJ1-4,TGTGCCAGCAGTGGAGGAACTAATGAAAAACTGTTTTTT,CASSGGTNEKLFF
NA,TRBD1,TRBV4-3,TRBJ1-1,TGCGCCAGCAGCCAAGGGACAGGGATGAACACTGAAGCTTTCTTT,CASSQGTGMNTEAFF
NA,NA,TRBV27,TRBJ1-1,TGTGCCAGCAGTCCTGTTCCTTCGACGGACATGAACACTGAAGCTTTCTTT,CASSPVPSTDMNTEAFF
NA,NA,TRBV5-1,TRBJ2-3,TGCGCCAGCAGCGCCGACCTAGGCCCCCCTACGCAGTATTTT,CASSADLGPPTQYF
few,NA,TRBV7-9,TRBJ1-1,TGTGCCAGCAGCCAGACAGTGAACACTGAAGCTTTCTTT,CASSQTVNTEAFF
NA,NA,TRBV4-3,TRBJ2-7,TGCGCCAGCAGCCCCGGTTACGAGCAGTACTTC,CASSPGYEQYF
NA,TRBD1,TRBV4-2,TRBJ1-1,TGTGCCAACAGCTATGAGTCGGGGACAGGGGGCACTGAAGCTTTCTTT,CANSYESGTGGTEAFF
NA,NA,TRBV7-2,TRBJ2-7,TGTGCCAGCAGCTTAGTGACAGGGGAGGGCTACGAGCAGTACTTC,CASSLVTGEGYEQYF
NA,NA,TRBV11-2,TRBJ1-1,TGTGCCAGCAGCTTAGATCCGGGGGTTGAAGCTTTCTTT,CASSLDPGVEAFF
NA,NA,TRBV7-2,TRBJ2-7,TGTGCCAGCAGCCAAGACTATCGGTCCTACGAGCAGTACTTC,CASSQDYRSYEQYF
NA,NA,TRBV19,TRBJ1-1,TGTGCCATCAAAGCGGTAGGAGGAAACACTGAAGCTTTCTTT,CAIKAVGGNTEAFF
NA,NA,TRBV27,TRBJ1-5,TGTGCCAGCAGTTTATCGATCAGGGGTGGCAATCAGCCCCAGCATTTT,CASSLSIRGGNQPQHF
NA,NA,TRBV10-3,TRBJ2-3,TGTGCCATCCGACAGACGATGACAGATACGCAGTATTTT,CAIRQTMTDTQYF
NA,NA,TRBV4-2,TRBJ2-7,TGTGCCAGCAGCCGAGAACAGGGCTACGAGCAGTACTTC,CASSREQGYEQYF
NA,NA,TRBV7-2,TRBJ2-1,TGTGCCAGCAGCTTAGAAGGTAGCTCGAACTCCTACAATGAGCAGTTCTTC,CASSLEGSSNSYNEQFF
NA,NA,TRBV9,TRBJ2-7,TGTGCCAGCAGCGGGGGGGACAGTGACTACGAGCAGTACTTC,CASSGGDSDYEQYF
NA,TRBD2,TRBV25-1,TRBJ2-1,TGTGCCAGCAGTCGAACGCTCGGGGGGGATAATGAGCAGTTCTTC,CASSRTLGGDNEQFF